This T cell receptor beta chain came from a study of T cell responses to AZD1222 COVID-19 vaccine. This CDR3 has 11 amino acids. With V trimmed by 6 bases and J by 8 bases, 5 bases remained unmatched. Germline assignment: CDR1 GTSNPN and CDR2 SVGIG (reference sequence). Some clones are missing from TCRdb's copy, which holds only in-frame ones; the method was immunoSEQ multiplex PCR. This table has roughly 28,000 clones, about 93% appearing once. This chain connects TRBV30 to TRBJ1-1; 8 bases agree with TRBD1. Specimen: peripheral blood, collected on day 0 of AZD1222 vaccination. This TCR came from an adult in good health. CDR3 amino acids: CACSGGVEAFF. The CDR3 bases are TGTGCCTGCTCAGGGGGCGTGGAAGCTTTCTTT.